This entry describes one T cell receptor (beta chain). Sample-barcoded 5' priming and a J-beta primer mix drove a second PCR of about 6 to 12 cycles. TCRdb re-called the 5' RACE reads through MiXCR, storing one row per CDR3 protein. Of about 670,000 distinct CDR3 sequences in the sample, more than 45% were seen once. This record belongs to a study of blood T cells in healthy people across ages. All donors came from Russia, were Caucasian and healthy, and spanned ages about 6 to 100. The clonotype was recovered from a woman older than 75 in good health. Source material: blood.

In DNA form, the CDR3 reads TGTGCCAGCAGTTCACCTCAGACAGGTCACCGATACGAGCAGTACTTC. Its translation: CASSSPQTGHRYEQYF. J is TRBJ2-7 and V is TRBV6-5; maybe TRBD1 (6 bases). The V and J ends lost 4 bases and 4 bases respectively, with 20 bases between them. CDR3 length: 16 amino acids. The V gene's germline CDR1 is MNHEY and CDR2 SVGAGI.